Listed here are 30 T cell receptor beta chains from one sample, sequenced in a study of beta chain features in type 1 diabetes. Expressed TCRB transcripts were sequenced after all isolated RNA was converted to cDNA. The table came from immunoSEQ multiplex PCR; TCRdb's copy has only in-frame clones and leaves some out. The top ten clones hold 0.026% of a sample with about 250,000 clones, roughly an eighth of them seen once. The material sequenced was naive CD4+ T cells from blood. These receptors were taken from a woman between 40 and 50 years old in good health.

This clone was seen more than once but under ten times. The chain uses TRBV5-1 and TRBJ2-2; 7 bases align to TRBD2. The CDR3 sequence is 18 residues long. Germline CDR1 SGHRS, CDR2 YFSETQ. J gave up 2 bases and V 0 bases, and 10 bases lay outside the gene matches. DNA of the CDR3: TGCGCCAGCAGCTTGGGGGCGACTAGCACAAGTAACACCGGGGAGCTGTTTTTT. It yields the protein CASSLGATSTSNTGELFF.

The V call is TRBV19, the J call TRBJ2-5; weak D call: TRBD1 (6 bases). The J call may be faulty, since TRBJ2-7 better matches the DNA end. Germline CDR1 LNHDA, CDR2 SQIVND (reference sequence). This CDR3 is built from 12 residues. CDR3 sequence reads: CATTDRTYEQYF. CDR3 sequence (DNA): TGTGCCACGACTGACAGGACGTACGAGCAGTACTTC.

CDR3 nucleotides: TGTGCCAGCAGCCCCGGACTCTACAATGAGCAGTTCTTC. This encodes CASSPGLYNEQFF. This chain links TRBV5-4 with TRBJ2-1; D is possibly TRBD2 (5 bases). CDR3 length: 13 amino acids. V lost 4 bases, J lost 3 bases, and 8 bases lay in between. In germline, CDR1 is SGHNT, CDR2 YYREEE (reference sequence).

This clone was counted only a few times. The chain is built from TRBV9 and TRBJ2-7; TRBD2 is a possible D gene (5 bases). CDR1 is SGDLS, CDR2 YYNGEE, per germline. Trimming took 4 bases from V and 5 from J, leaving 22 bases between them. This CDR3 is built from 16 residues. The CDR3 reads CASSPRAGAGLDEQYF. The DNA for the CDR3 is TGTGCCAGCAGCCCCCGTGCGGGTGCCGGTTTGGACGAGCAGTACTTC.

CDR3 in DNA: TGTGCCAGCAGTTACACCCGACAGGGGGTCAATGAGCAGTTCTTC. Amino acids: CASSYTRQGVNEQFF. This chain links TRBV6-5 with TRBJ2-1; 9 positions agree with TRBD1. The CDR3 is 15 residues long. The ends lost 2 bases at V and 6 bases at J; junction bases unmatched: 5. Germline CDR1 MNHEY, CDR2 SVGAGI.

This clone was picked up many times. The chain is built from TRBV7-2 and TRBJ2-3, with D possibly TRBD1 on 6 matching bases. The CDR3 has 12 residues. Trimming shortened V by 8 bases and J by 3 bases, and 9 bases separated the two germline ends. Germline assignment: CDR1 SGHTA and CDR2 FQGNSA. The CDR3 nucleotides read TGTGCCAGCTCCGGACAGACAGATACGCAGTATTTT. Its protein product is CASSGQTDTQYF.

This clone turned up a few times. Here the CDR3 reads CASSTRDTGGRNTQYF. The CDR3 nucleotides are TGTGCCAGCAGCACCCGGGACACCGGCGGGCGGAATACGCAGTATTTT. The genes are TRBV7-2 and TRBJ2-3; maybe TRBD1 (6 bases). Germline V lookup: CDR1 SGHTA, CDR2 FQGNSA. The CDR3 length is 16 residues. Trimming removed 5 bases at V and 7 bases at J, with 22 bases between.

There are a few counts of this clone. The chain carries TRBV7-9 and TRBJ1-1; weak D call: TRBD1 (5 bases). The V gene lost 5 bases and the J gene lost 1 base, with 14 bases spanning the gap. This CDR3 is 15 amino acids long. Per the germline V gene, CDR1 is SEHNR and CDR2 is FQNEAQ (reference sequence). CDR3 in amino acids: CASSHPGHSNTEAFF. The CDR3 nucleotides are TGTGCCAGCAGCCACCCAGGACACTCGAACACTGAAGCTTTCTTT.

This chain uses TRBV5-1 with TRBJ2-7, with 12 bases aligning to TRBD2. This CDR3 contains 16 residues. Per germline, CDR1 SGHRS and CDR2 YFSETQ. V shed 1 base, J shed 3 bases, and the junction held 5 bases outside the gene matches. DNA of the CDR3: TGCGCCAGCAGCTTGAGGACTAGCGGGACCGACTACGAGCAGTACTTC. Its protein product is CASSLRTSGTDYEQYF.

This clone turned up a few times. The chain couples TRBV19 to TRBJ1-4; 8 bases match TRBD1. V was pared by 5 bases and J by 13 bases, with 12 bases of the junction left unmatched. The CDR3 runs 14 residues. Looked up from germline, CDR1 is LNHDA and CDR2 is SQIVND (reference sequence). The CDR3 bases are TGTGCCAGTAGTGGAGAGCCAAACAGGGGGGGACTGTTTTTT. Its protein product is CASSGEPNRGGLFF.

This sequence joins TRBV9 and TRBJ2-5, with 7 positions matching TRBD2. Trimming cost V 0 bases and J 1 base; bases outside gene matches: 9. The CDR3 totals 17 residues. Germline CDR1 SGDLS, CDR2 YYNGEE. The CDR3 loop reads CASSVAGAGTLQETQYF. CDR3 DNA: TGTGCCAGCAGCGTAGCGGGAGCGGGAACCCTCCAAGAGACCCAGTACTTC.

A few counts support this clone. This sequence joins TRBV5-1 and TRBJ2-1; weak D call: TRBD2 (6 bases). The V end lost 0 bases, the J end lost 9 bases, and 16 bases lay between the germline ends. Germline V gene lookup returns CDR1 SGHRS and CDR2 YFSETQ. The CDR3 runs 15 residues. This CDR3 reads CASSLGDRQTSEQFF. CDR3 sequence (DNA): TGCGCCAGCAGCTTGGGGGATCGGCAGACTAGTGAGCAGTTCTTC.

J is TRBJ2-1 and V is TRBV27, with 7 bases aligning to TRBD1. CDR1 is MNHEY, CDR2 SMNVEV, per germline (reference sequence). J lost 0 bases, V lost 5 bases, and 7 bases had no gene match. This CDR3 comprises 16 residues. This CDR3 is CASSRQGHGSYNEQFF. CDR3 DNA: TGTGCCAGCAGTCGACAGGGCCACGGCTCCTACAATGAGCAGTTCTTC.

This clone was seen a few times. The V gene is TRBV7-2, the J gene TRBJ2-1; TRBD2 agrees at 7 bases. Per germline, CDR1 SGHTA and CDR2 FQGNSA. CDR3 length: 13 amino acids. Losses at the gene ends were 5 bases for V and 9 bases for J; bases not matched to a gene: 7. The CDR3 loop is CASSPPRTSEQFF. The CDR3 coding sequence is TGTGCCAGCAGCCCCCCCCGGACTAGTGAGCAGTTCTTC.

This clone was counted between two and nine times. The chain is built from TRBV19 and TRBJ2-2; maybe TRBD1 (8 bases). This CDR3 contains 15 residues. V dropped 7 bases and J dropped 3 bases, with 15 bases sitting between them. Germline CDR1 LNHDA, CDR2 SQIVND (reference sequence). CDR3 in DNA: TGTGCCAGTACCGACAGGGGAGGGCACACCGGGGAGCTGTTTTTT. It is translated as CASTDRGGHTGELFF.

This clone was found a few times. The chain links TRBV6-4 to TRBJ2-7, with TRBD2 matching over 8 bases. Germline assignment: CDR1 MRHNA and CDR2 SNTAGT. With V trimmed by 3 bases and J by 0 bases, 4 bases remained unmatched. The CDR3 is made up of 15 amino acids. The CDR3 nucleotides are TGTGCCAGCAGTGAAGGCGGGGGGCTCTCCTACGAGCAGTACTTC. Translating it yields CASSEGGGLSYEQYF.

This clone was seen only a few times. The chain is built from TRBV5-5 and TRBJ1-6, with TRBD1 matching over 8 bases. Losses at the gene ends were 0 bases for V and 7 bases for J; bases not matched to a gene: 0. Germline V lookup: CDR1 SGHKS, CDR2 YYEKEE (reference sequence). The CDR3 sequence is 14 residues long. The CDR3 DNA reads TGTGCCAGCAGCTTGGGACAGGGGAATTCACCCCTCCACTTT. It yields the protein CASSLGQGNSPLHF. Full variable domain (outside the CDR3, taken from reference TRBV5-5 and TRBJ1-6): DAGVTQSPTHLIKTRGQQVTLRCSPISGHKSVSWYQQVLGQGPQFIFQYYEKEERGRGNFPDRFSARQFPNYSSELNVNALLLGDSALYLCASSLGQGNSPLHFGNGTRLTVT.

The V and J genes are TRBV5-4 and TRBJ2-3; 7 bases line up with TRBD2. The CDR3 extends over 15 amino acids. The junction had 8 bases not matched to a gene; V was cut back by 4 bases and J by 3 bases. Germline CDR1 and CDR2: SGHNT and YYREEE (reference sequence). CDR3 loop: CASSLGLVATDTQYF. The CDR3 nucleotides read TGTGCCAGCAGCCTCGGACTAGTAGCGACAGATACGCAGTATTTT.

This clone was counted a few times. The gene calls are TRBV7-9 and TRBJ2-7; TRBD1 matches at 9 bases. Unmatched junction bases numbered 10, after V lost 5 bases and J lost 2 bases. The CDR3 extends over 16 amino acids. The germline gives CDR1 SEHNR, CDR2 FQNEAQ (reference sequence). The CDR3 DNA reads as TGTGCCAGCAGCCCCTACGGGACAGGGAGGGCCTACGAGCAGTACTTC. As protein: CASSPYGTGRAYEQYF.

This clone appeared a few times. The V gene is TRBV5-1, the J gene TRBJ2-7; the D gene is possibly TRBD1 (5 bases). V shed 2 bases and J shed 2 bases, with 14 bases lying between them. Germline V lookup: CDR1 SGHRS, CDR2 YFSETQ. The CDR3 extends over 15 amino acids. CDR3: CASSFWTKGPYEQYF. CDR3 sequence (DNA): TGCGCCAGCAGCTTTTGGACAAAAGGACCCTACGAGCAGTACTTC.

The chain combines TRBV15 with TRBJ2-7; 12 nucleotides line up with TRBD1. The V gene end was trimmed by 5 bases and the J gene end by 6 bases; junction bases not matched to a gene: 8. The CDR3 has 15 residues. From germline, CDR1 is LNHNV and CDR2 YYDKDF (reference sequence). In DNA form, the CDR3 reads TGTGCCACCAGCGGACGGGACAGGGGGCAGGCCGAGCAGTACTTC. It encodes CATSGRDRGQAEQYF.

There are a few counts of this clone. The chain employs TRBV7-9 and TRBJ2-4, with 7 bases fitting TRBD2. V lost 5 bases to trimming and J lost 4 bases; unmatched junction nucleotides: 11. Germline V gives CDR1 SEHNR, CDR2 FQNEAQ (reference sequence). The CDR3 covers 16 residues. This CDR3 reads CASSAFPAREKNIQYF. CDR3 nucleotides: TGTGCCAGCAGCGCTTTCCCAGCGCGGGAGAAAAACATTCAGTACTTC.

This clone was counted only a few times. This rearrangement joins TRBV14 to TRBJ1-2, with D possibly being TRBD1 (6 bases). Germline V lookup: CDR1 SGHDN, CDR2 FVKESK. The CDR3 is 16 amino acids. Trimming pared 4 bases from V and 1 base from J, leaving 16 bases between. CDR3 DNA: TGTGCCAGCAGCCGGTTGACAGGCCCTTATAACTATGGCTACACCTTC. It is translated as CASSRLTGPYNYGYTF.

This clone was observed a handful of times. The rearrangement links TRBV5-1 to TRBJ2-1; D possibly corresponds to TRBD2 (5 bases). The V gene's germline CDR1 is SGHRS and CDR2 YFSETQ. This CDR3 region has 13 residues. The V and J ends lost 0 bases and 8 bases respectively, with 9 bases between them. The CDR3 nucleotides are TGCGCCAGCAGCTTGGGGAGGTCGGATGAGCAGTTCTTC. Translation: CASSLGRSDEQFF.

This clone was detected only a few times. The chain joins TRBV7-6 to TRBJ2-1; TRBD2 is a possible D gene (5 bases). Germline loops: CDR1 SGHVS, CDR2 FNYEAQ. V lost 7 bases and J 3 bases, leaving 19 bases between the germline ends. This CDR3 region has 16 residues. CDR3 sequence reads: CASTPWSGGRYNEQFF. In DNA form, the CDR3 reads TGTGCCAGCACCCCGTGGAGCGGTGGGCGCTACAATGAGCAGTTCTTC.

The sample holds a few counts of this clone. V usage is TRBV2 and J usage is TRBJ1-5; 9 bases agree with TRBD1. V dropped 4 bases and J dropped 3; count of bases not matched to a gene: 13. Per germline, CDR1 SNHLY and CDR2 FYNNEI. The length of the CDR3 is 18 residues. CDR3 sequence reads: CASSGRPGTGLNNQPQHF. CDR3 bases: TGTGCCAGCAGTGGCCGGCCCGGGACAGGGTTAAACAATCAGCCCCAGCATTTT. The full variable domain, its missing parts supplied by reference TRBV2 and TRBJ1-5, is EPEVTQTPSHQVTQMGQEVILRCVPISNHLYFYWYRQILGQKVEFLVSFYNNEISEKSEIFDDQFSVERPDGSNFTLKIRSTKLEDSAMYFCASSGRPGTGLNNQPQHFGDGTRLSIL.

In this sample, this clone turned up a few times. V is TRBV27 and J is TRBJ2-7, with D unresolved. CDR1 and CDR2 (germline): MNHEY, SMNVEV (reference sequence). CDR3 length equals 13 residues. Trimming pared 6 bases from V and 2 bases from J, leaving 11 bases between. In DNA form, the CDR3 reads TGTGCCAGCAGCAAACAGTATGCCTACGAGCAGTACTTC. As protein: CASSKQYAYEQYF.

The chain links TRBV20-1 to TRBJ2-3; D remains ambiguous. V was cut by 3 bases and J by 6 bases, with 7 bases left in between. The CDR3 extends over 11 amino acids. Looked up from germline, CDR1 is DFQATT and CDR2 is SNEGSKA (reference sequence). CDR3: CSASPRDTQYF. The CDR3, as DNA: TGCAGTGCTAGCCCGCGGGATACGCAGTATTTT.

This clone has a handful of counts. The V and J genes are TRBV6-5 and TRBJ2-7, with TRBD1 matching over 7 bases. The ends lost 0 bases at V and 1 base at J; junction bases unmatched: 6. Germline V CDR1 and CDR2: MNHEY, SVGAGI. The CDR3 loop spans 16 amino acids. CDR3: CASSYSTGAASYEQYF. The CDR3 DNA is TGTGCCAGCAGTTACTCTACAGGGGCAGCGTCCTACGAGCAGTACTTC.

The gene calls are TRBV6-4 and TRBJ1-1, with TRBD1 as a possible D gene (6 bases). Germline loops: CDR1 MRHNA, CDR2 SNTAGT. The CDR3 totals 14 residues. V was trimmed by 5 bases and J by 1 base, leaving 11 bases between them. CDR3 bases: TGTGCCAGCAGTTCAACACAGGGGAACACTGAAGCTTTCTTT. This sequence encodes CASSSTQGNTEAFF.